The rows below give T cell receptor beta chains drawn from one sample of a study of blood T cell repertoires in COVID-19. Repertoires were generated with immunoSEQ multiplex PCR, while TCRdb's copy carries only in-frame clones and drops some. Altogether fewer than 250,000 clones are present, under 90% being singletons, with the ten largest covering about 3.8%. Sequences were obtained from PBMCs or T cells enriched from blood (not recorded which). Receptors originate from a middle-aged woman who had been exposed to COVID-19. Both conserved end residues are part of each CDR3. D genes are given only for firm matches. Clone size is stated in some rows and not others, as once, few, many or a class when expanded.

>TRBJ1-4|NA|NA|TRBV19
CASSIRRQRQLFF
TGTGCCAGTAGTATCAGGAGGCAGAGGCAACTGTTTTTT
>TRBJ2-5|NA|NA|TRBV11-2
CASSMGTHPQETQYF
TGTGCCAGCAGCATGGGGACACACCCCCAAGAGACCCAGTACTTC
>TRBJ1-3|NA|NA|TRBV12-3/TRBV12-4
CASTHSPRNTIYF
TGTGCCAGCACCCATAGCCCGCGCAACACCATATATTTT
>TRBJ2-3|NA|TRBD2|TRBV7-9
CASSLAGGASDTQYF
TGTGCCAGCAGCTTAGCGGGAGGGGCATCAGATACGCAGTATTTT
>TRBJ1-5|NA|NA|TRBV4-2
CASSQDGGTRVRNQPQHF
TGTGCCAGCAGCCAAGATGGGGGGACCCGAGTGAGGAATCAGCCCCAGCATTTT
>TRBJ2-7|NA|TRBD1|TRBV28
CASSLETGGGDEQYF
TGTGCCAGCAGTCTGGAGACAGGGGGGGGAGACGAGCAGTACTTC
>TRBJ2-3|once|NA|TRBV6-5
CASSRDSATDTQYF
TGTGCCAGCAGTCGGGACTCCGCCACAGATACGCAGTATTTT
>TRBJ2-1|few|TRBD1|TRBV4-2
CASSRARRGIGSYNEQFF
TGTGCCAGCAGCCGAGCCCGCAGGGGGATAGGTTCCTACAATGAGCAGTTCTTC
>TRBJ1-1|once|NA|TRBV19
CASSIQRRQPNEAFF
TGTGCCAGTAGTATACAGCGGCGGCAGCCGAACGAAGCTTTCTTT
>TRBJ2-5|NA|TRBD1|TRBV7-9
CASSRTGAIQETQYF
TGTGCCAGCAGCAGGACAGGGGCCATCCAAGAGACCCAGTACTTC
>TRBJ1-2|NA|TRBD1|TRBV6-2/TRBV6-3
CASSTGTDLIYGYTF
TGTGCCAGCAGTACCGGGACAGACCTAATCTATGGCTACACCTTC
>TRBJ2-3|NA|TRBD2|TRBV5-1
CASSPRGAGGTDTQYF
TGCGCCAGCAGCCCCCGGGGAGCGGGGGGTACAGATACGCAGTATTTT
>TRBJ2-1|NA|TRBD2|TRBV4-1
CASSQLSTSGGENEQFF
TGCGCCAGCAGCCAACTGTCGACTAGCGGGGGGGAAAATGAGCAGTTCTTC
>TRBJ1-1|NA|NA|TRBV19
CASSPLDRNTEAFF
TGTGCCAGTAGTCCCCTTGACAGGAACACTGAAGCTTTCTTT
>TRBJ2-4|NA|NA|TRBV7-2
CASSPPGRGIQYF
TGTGCCAGCAGCCCCCCGGGGCGGGGAATTCAGTACTTC
>TRBJ2-5|NA|TRBD2|TRBV5-6
CASSLASGGRETQYF
TGTGCCAGCAGCTTGGCTAGCGGGGGAAGGGAGACCCAGTACTTC
>TRBJ2-1|NA|NA|TRBV12-3/TRBV12-4
CASSTRRREQFF
TGTGCCAGCAGTACCCGGAGGCGCGAGCAGTTCTTC
>TRBJ2-5|NA|TRBD2|TRBV7-2
CASSLGRLAGGFQETQYF
TGTGCCAGCAGCTTAGGGCGACTAGCGGGGGGATTCCAAGAGACCCAGTACTTC
>TRBJ2-7|NA|TRBD2|TRBV3-1/TRBV3-2
CASSEPGTSGTYEQYF
TGTGCCAGCAGTGAACCCGGGACTAGCGGGACCTACGAGCAGTACTTC
>TRBJ1-2|NA|NA|TRBV4-3
CASSQSTGMDYGYTF
TGCGCCAGCAGCCAATCGACGGGGATGGACTATGGCTACACCTTC
>TRBJ1-1|NA|NA|TRBV27
CASSSLGGGPGYTEAFF
TGTGCCAGCAGTTCCCTCGGGGGGGGTCCAGGATACACTGAAGCTTTCTTT
>TRBJ2-5|NA|NA|TRBV5-4
CASSTQQGAFQETQYF
TGTGCCAGCAGCACCCAACAGGGCGCGTTCCAAGAGACCCAGTACTTC
>TRBJ2-3|NA|TRBD2|TRBV20-1
CSASRLAGSDYTQYF
TGCAGTGCTAGTCGCCTAGCGGGGTCCGATTATACGCAGTATTTT
>TRBJ1-2|once|NA|TRBV24-1
CATSLGQHGGYTF
TGTGCCACCAGCCTGGGACAACATGGGGGCTACACCTTC
>TRBJ1-2|NA|TRBD1|TRBV6-5
CASSYTPGQGIGYTF
TGTGCCAGCAGTTACACGCCGGGACAGGGGATCGGCTACACCTTC
>TRBJ1-2|NA|TRBD1|TRBV6-1
CASSEGQGGPYYGYTF
TGTGCCAGCAGTGAAGGACAGGGGGGACCTTACTATGGCTACACCTTC
>TRBJ1-3|once|TRBD1|TRBV9
CASSVGKDRDSGNTIYF
TGTGCCAGCAGCGTAGGAAAGGACAGGGACTCTGGAAACACCATATATTTT
>TRBJ1-2|NA|TRBD1|TRBV29-1
CSVGQGTYGYTF
TGCAGCGTCGGACAGGGGACTTATGGCTACACCTTC
>TRBJ1-4|NA|TRBD1|TRBV5-6
CASSLSGQGLERLFF
TGTGCCAGCAGCTTGTCGGGACAGGGCTTAGAGCGACTGTTTTTT
>TRBJ2-2|few|NA|TRBV3-1/TRBV3-2
CASSLTLTNTGELFF
TGTGCCAGCAGCCTTACCCTAACGAACACCGGGGAGCTGTTTTTT
>TRBJ1-2|NA|NA|TRBV9
CASSVVSTGWRGYTF
TGTGCCAGCAGCGTAGTCTCGACAGGCTGGCGGGGCTACACCTTC
>TRBJ1-5|many|NA|TRBV28
CASSIQGGSNQPQHF
TGTGCCAGCAGCATACAGGGAGGGAGCAATCAGCCCCAGCATTTT
>TRBJ1-1|once|NA|TRBV12-3/TRBV12-4
CASSPLTEAFF
TGTGCCAGCAGTCCCCTCACTGAAGCTTTCTTT
>TRBJ1-2|NA|TRBD1|TRBV6-5
CASSIAQGVLEGYTF
TGTGCCAGCAGTATAGCACAGGGGGTGCTGGAGGGCTACACCTTC
>TRBJ1-4|NA|NA|TRBV28
CASRTGGNEKLFF
TGTGCCAGCAGGACCGGGGGTAATGAAAAACTGTTTTTT
>TRBJ2-3|NA|NA|TRBV4-1
CASSQDRLVSTDTQYF
TGCGCCAGCAGCCAAGATAGACTAGTCAGCACAGATACGCAGTATTTT
>TRBJ1-6|few|TRBD1|TRBV7-3
CASSLLGTGGKNSPLHF
TGTGCCAGCAGCTTATTGGGGACAGGGGGCAAGAATTCACCCCTCCACTTT
>TRBJ1-1|NA|NA|TRBV3-1/TRBV3-2
CASSQVAKFRTGNTEAFF
TGTGCCAGCAGCCAAGTTGCCAAATTCCGGACGGGAAACACTGAAGCTTTCTTT
>TRBJ2-2|NA|NA|TRBV7-3
CASSQTVNTGELFF
TGTGCCAGCAGCCAAACTGTGAACACCGGGGAGCTGTTTTTT
>TRBJ1-3|NA|NA|TRBV30
CAFQGNSGNTIYF
TGTGCCTTTCAGGGGAACTCTGGAAACACCATATATTTT
>TRBJ1-2|once|TRBD1|TRBV13
CASSGPTGGNYGYTF
TGTGCCAGCAGCGGACCGACAGGGGGAAATTATGGCTACACCTTC
>TRBJ1-2|NA|NA|TRBV9
CASSVAQGYGYTF
TGTGCCAGCAGCGTAGCACAGGGCTATGGCTACACCTTC
>TRBJ1-1|NA|NA|TRBV2
CASSEREGNTEAFF
TGTGCCAGCAGTGAAAGGGAGGGGAACACTGAAGCTTTCTTT
>TRBJ1-4|NA|TRBD1|TRBV18
CASSPPPRTGGGTTNEKLFF
TGTGCCAGCTCACCACCGCCCCGTACAGGGGGGGGTACGACTAATGAAAAACTGTTTTTT
>TRBJ2-2|many|TRBD2|TRBV5-1
CASSSPGGNTGELFF
TGCGCCAGCAGCTCCCCGGGGGGGAACACCGGGGAGCTGTTTTTT
>TRBJ1-1|NA|NA|TRBV5-1
CASSLTGFGAFF
TGCGCCAGCAGCTTGACAGGGTTTGGAGCTTTCTTT
>TRBJ1-3|NA|NA|TRBV7-6
CASSLKEAPGNTIYF
TGTGCCAGCAGCTTAAAGGAGGCCCCGGGAAACACCATATATTTT
>TRBJ1-1|once|NA|TRBV19
CASSIGNTEAFF
TGTGCCAGTAGTATCGGTAACACTGAAGCTTTCTTT
>TRBJ1-6|NA|NA|TRBV6-1
CASSERLEDHNSPLHF
TGTGCCAGCAGTGAACGGTTGGAGGACCATAATTCACCCCTCCACTTT
>TRBJ1-2|NA|TRBD1|TRBV4-1
CASSHPTGTYGYTF
TGCGCCAGCAGCCACCCGACAGGGACCTATGGCTACACCTTC
>TRBJ1-6|NA|NA|TRBV9
CASSGAPSGNNSPLHF
TGTGCCAGCAGCGGAGCCCCATCAGGGAATAATTCACCCCTCCACTTT
>TRBJ2-1|NA|NA|TRBV7-2
CASSSSRAHNEQFF
TGTGCCAGCAGCTCCTCGCGGGCACACAATGAGCAGTTCTTC
>TRBJ2-3|once|TRBD2|TRBV19
CASRDGGAGPDTQYF
TGTGCCAGTAGAGACGGGGGGGCGGGCCCAGATACGCAGTATTTT
>TRBJ2-1|NA|TRBD1|TRBV24-1
CATSDGRTGEAHNEQFF
TGTGCCACCAGTGATGGGCGGACAGGAGAGGCACACAATGAGCAGTTCTTC
>TRBJ2-3|NA|TRBD2|TRBV5-4
CASSASGGVADTQYF
TGTGCCAGCAGTGCTAGCGGGGGGGTCGCAGATACGCAGTATTTT
>TRBJ1-5|NA|TRBD1|TRBV18
CASSLTQPGQGNQPQHF
TGTGCCAGCTCACTTACCCAACCGGGACAGGGAAATCAGCCCCAGCATTTT